This T cell receptor (beta chain) was sequenced during a study of cytomegalovirus exposure and HLA in healthy donors. Notes on the study in general: Earlier findings revealed that most TCR beta V segments proved productive either about 87% or about 30% of the time. Excluded: some indistinguishable V segments such as TRBV6-2 and TRBV6-3. Apparent HLA restriction characterized most CMV-associated TCR beta chains in a later analysis.

This CDR3 contains 15 residues. CDR1 SGHVS and CDR2 FQNEAQ come from the germline V gene. The trim removed 5 bases at V and 3 bases at J, leaving 8 bases unmatched. Concerning this clone itself: The target antigen is unknown.

A multiplex PCR was run with 60 Vbeta primers and 13 Jbeta primers. The table came from immunoSEQ multiplex PCR; TCRdb's copy has only in-frame clones and leaves some out. The sample includes just over 200,000 clones, 70% to 85% of them seen just once. Sequences were obtained from PBMCs. The receptor's source is a man over 45 in good health and CMV-seronegative. V and J are TRBV7-8 and TRBJ2-7; 9 positions match TRBD2. The CDR3 reads CASSHPWREGYEQYF. The DNA of the CDR3 is TGTGCCAGCAGCCACCCCTGGCGGGAGGGCTACGAGCAGTACTTC.